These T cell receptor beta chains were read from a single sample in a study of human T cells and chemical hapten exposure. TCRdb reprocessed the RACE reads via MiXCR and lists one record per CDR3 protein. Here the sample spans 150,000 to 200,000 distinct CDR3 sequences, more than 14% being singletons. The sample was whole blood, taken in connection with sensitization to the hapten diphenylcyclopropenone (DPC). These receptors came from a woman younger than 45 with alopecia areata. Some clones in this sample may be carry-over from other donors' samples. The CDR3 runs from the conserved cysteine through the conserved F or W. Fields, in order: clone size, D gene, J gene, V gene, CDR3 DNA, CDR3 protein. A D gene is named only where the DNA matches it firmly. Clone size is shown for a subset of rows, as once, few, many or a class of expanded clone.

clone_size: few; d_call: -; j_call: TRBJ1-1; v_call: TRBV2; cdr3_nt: TGTGCCAGCAGCGCGATAAACACTGAAGCTTTCTTT; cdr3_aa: CASSAINTEAFF
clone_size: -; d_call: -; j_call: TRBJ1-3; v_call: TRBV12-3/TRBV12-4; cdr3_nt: TGTGCCAGCAGTTTGACGACCTCTGGAAACACCATATATTTT; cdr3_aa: CASSLTTSGNTIYF
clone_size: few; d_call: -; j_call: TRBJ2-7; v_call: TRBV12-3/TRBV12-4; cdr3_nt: TGTGCCAGCGGTGGGCACAACGGGGACGAGCAGTACTTC; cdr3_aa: CASGGHNGDEQYF
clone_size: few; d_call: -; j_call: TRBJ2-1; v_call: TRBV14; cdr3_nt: TGTGCCAGCAGCCAGATAAAAACCAACAATGAGCAGTTCTTC; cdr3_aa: CASSQIKTNNEQFF
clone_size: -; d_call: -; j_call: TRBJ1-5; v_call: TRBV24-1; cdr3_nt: TGTGCCACCAGTGCGGCTAGCCCAGCGAGTAATCAGCCCCAGCATTTT; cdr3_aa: CATSAASPASNQPQHF
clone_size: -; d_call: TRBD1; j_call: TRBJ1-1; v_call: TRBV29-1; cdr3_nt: TGCAGCGTGGGACAGGGGAGGGCTGAAGCTTTCTTT; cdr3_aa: CSVGQGRAEAFF
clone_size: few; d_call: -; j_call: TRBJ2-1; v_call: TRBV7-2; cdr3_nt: TGTGCCAGCAGCTTAGCGGTGGCCTCCTACAATGAGCAGTTCTTC; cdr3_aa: CASSLAVASYNEQFF
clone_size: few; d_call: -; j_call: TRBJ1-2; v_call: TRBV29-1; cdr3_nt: TGCAGCGTTGTTGGGGGTAACTATGGCTACACCTTC; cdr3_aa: CSVVGGNYGYTF
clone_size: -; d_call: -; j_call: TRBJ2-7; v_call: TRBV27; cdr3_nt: TGTGCCAGCAGCGCAGGGGTAACCTACGAGCAGTACTTC; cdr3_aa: CASSAGVTYEQYF
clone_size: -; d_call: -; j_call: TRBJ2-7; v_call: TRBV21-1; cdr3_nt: TGTGCCAGCAGCAAAGACTTTAGCGGGAGTGAAATGTCGTGCGAGCAGTACTTC; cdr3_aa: CASSKDFSGSEMSCEQYF